The 7 T cell receptor beta chains below come from one sample, sequenced in a study of shared clonotypes between healthy human individuals (dated by TCRdb to between 2020 and 2021). The library was generated by the immunoSEQ multiplex PCR assay. The clones in this table, taken by TCRdb from immuneACCESS, are in-frame only. Not every clone is retained; where verified, under half of the shortfall comes from an unresolved V gene, and the cause of the rest is unknown. The sample has approximately 95,000 clones on record, 65% to 70% of them singletons. The leading ten clones occupy roughly 43% of the sample. Sample: memory CD8+ T cells sorted from blood. In the paper's terms, the cell subset or site label means: CD45RO+ cells pooled with CCR7-negative TemRA cells. The receptors derive from a man aged 25 to 40 in good health.

The chain joins TRBV5-4 to TRBJ2-1; 11 nucleotides agree with TRBD2. J gave up 13 bases and V 6 bases, and 15 bases lay outside the gene matches. Germline lookup yields CDR1 SGHNT and CDR2 YYREEE (reference sequence). The CDR3 is made up of 15 amino acids. The CDR3 DNA follows: TGTGCCAGCATGGAACCGGGACTAGCGGTTGGGACCCAGTTCTTC. It specifies CASMEPGLAVGTQFF. The full variable domain, in which reference TRBV5-4 and TRBJ2-1 provide the parts outside the CDR3, is ETGVTQSPTHLIKTRGQQVTLRCSSQSGHNTVSWYQQALGQGPQFIFQYYREEENGRGNFPPRFSGLQFPNYSSELNVNALELDDSALYLCASMEPGLAVGTQFFGPGTRLTVL.

The chain uses TRBV2 and TRBJ2-2, with TRBD1 matching over 7 bases. Per the germline V gene, CDR1 is SNHLY and CDR2 is FYNNEI. V lost 6 bases to trimming and J lost 7 bases; unmatched junction nucleotides: 8. The CDR3 spans 14 residues. The CDR3 region has the DNA TGTGCCAGCAGGTTACAGGGGAGTGGCGGGGAGCTGTTTTTT. Encoded protein: CASRLQGSGGELFF.

The V call is TRBV5-6, the J call TRBJ2-1; D possibly uses TRBD1 or TRBD2 (5 bases each). V was clipped by 3 bases and J by 7 bases, with 20 bases between them. The V gene's germline CDR1 is SGHDT and CDR2 YYEEEE. The CDR3 consists of 16 residues. DNA for the CDR3: TGTGCCAGCAGCTCCCTCGGACTCCCGCAGGGAAATGAGCAGTTCTTC. Protein: CASSSLGLPQGNEQFF.

V and J are TRBV6-5 and TRBJ2-7; 8 bases are a match to TRBD1. V gave up 6 bases and J gave up 3 bases; unmatched junction bases: 7. The germline V gene has CDR1 MNHEY and CDR2 SVGAGI. The CDR3 length is 14 residues. The CDR3 is CASSLQGANYEQYF. The CDR3 nucleotides are TGTGCCAGCAGCCTCCAGGGGGCAAACTACGAGCAGTACTTC.

Only a few counts were recorded for this clone. V usage is TRBV11-2 and J usage is TRBJ2-1; 9 positions agree with TRBD1. CDR3 length equals 14 residues. The V gene end was trimmed by 5 bases and the J gene end by 5 bases; junction bases not matched to a gene: 4. Germline V gene data show CDR1 as SGHAT and CDR2 as FQNNGV. CDR3 nucleotides: TGTGCCAGCAGCCACCGGGACAGGGACAATGAGCAGTTCTTC. Residues: CASSHRDRDNEQFF.

About this clone: A far larger clone is only one base removed, so a read error is likely. The chain recombines TRBV28 with TRBJ2-7; D is ambiguous. This CDR3 spans 12 amino acids. V was clipped by 5 bases and J by 0 bases, with 5 bases between them. CDR1 MDHEN and CDR2 SYDVKM come from the germline V gene. The CDR3 region is CASSVISYEQYF. The CDR3 DNA is TGTGCCAGCAGTGTGATCTCCTACGAGCAGTACTTC. Using reference TRBV28 and TRBJ2-7 for the parts outside the CDR3, the full variable domain is DVKVTQSSRYLVKRTGEKVFLECVQDMDHENMFWYRQDPGLGLRLIYFSYDVKMKEKGDIPEGYSVSREKKERFSLILESASTNQTSMYLCASSVISYEQYFGPGTRLTVT.

This clone was seen more than once but under ten times. V gene TRBV19 combines with J gene TRBJ2-5; 8 bases line up with TRBD2. The germline V gene encodes CDR1 LNHDA and CDR2 SQIVND (reference sequence). The CDR3 has 15 residues. The V segment lost 1 base and the J segment 5 bases; nucleotides outside the gene matches: 6. CDR3 DNA: TGTGCCAGTAGTATAGCGGGAGGGCCGCGGGAGACCCAGTACTTC. Translated: CASSIAGGPRETQYF.